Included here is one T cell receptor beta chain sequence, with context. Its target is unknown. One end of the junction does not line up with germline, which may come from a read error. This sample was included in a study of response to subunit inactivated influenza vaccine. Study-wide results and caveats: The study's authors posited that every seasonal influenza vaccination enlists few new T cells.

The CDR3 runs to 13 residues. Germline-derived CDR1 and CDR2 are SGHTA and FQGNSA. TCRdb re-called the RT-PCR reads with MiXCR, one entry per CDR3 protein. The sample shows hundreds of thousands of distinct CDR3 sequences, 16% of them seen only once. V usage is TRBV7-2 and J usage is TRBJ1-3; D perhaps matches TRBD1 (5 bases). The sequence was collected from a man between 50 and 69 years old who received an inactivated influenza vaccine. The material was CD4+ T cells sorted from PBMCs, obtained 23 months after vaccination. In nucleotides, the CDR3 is TGTGTCAGCAGCCCCGGGGCCCGAGGAACCATATATTTT. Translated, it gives CVSSPGARGTIYF.